These T cell receptor beta chains were read from a single sample in a study of T cell responses to AZD1222 COVID-19 vaccine. Assay used: immunoSEQ multiplex PCR; TCRdb lists only in-frame clones, some missing. The top ten hold approximately 1.7% of the sample, which has some 200,000 clones, more than 85% seen once. The sequencing here drew on peripheral blood, taken 28 days after the second AZD1222 dose. These receptors were obtained from an adult who received the AZD1222 COVID-19 vaccine. The CDR3 runs from the conserved cysteine through the conserved F or W. A D gene is named only where the DNA matches it firmly. Some rows mark clone size as missing; the rest say once, few, many or name a class of expanded clone.

TRBV7-9,TRBD1,TRBJ1-4,-,CASRNAGTGMHEKLFF,TGTGCCAGCAGAAACGCCGGGACAGGGATGCATGAAAAACTGTTTTTT
TRBV5-1,-,TRBJ2-5,once,CASSRGSVETQYF,TGCGCCAGCAGTCGGGGAAGTGTTGAGACCCAGTACTTC
TRBV27,TRBD1,TRBJ2-2,once,CASSPTGVLNTGELFF,TGTGCCAGCAGTCCAACAGGGGTCCTGAACACCGGGGAGCTGTTTTTT
TRBV18,-,TRBJ1-4,-,CASSPLAGYFASEKLFF,TGTGCCAGCTCACCTCTAGCTGGGTACTTTGCAAGTGAAAAACTGTTTTTT
TRBV7-8,-,TRBJ2-3,-,CASSAMVRADTQYF,TGTGCCAGCAGCGCGATGGTTCGGGCAGATACGCAGTATTTT
TRBV10-1,-,TRBJ1-6,-,CASGTGNSPLHF,TGCGCCAGTGGCACGGGGAATTCACCCCTCCACTTT
TRBV5-1,TRBD1,TRBJ1-4,-,CASSSGQANEKLFF,TGCGCCAGCAGCTCTGGACAGGCTAATGAAAAACTGTTTTTT
TRBV6-2/TRBV6-3,-,TRBJ2-1,-,CASSYHRGRGGVYYNEQFF,TGTGCCAGCAGTTATCATCGGGGAAGGGGCGGGGTTTACTACAATGAGCAGTTCTTC
TRBV2,-,TRBJ2-3,-,CARPGLNTDTQYF,TGTGCCAGACCGGGACTTAACACAGATACGCAGTATTTT
TRBV7-2,TRBD1,TRBJ1-2,-,CASSLGGTGSNYGYTF,TGTGCCAGCAGCTTAGGGGGGACAGGGTCTAACTATGGCTACACCTTC
TRBV7-9,-,TRBJ2-3,-,CASSSPGLRPDTQYF,TGTGCCAGCAGCTCTCCGGGACTTAGACCAGATACGCAGTATTTT
TRBV6-6,-,TRBJ1-1,-,CASTLVAGGETEAFF,TGTGCCAGCACCCTAGTTGCTGGGGGGGAGACTGAAGCTTTCTTT
TRBV2,-,TRBJ1-2,-,CASKAQRGGGYTF,TGTGCCAGCAAAGCACAAAGGGGGGGAGGCTACACCTTC
TRBV27,-,TRBJ1-5,-,CASSLYGSNQPQHF,TGTGCCAGCAGTTTATACGGTAGCAATCAGCCCCAGCATTTT
TRBV7-2,-,TRBJ1-1,-,CASSFASNTEAFF,TGTGCCAGCAGCTTTGCCTCGAACACTGAAGCTTTCTTT